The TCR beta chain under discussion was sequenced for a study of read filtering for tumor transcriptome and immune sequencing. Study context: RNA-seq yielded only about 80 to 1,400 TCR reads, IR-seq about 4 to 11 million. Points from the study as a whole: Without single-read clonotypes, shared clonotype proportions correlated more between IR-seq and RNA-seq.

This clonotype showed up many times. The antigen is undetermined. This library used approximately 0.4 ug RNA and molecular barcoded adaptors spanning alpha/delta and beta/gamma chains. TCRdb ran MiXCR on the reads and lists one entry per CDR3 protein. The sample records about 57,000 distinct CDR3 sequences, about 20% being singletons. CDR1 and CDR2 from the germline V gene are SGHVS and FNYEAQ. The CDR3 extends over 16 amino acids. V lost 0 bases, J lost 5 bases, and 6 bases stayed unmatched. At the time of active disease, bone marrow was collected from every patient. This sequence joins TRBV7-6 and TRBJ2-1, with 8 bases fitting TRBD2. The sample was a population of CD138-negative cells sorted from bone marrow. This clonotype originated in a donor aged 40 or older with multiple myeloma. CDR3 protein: CASSLATREVNNEQFF. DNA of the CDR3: TGTGCCAGCAGCTTAGCTACGCGGGAGGTGAACAATGAGCAGTTCTTC.